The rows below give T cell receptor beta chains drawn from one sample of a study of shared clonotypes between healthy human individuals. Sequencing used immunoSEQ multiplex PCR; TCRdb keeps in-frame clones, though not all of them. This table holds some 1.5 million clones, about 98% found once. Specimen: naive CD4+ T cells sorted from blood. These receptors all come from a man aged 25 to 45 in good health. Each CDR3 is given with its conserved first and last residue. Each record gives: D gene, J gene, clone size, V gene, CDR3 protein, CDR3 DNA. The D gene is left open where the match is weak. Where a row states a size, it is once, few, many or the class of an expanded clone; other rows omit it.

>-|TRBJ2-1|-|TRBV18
CASSPGGQSEQFF
TGTGCCAGCTCACCAGGCGGACAGTCCGAGCAGTTCTTC
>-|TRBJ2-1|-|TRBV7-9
CASSGSGDDEQFF
TGTGCCAGCAGTGGATCAGGGGACGATGAGCAGTTCTTC
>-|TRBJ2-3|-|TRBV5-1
CASSRGALTDTQYF
TGCGCCAGCAGCAGAGGAGCCCTCACAGATACGCAGTATTTT
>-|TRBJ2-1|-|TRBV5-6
CASSLTGKAYNEQFF
TGTGCCAGCAGCTTGACCGGGAAGGCCTACAATGAGCAGTTCTTC
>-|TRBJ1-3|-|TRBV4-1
CASSQRTAGNTIYF
TGCGCCAGCAGCCAGAGGACAGCTGGAAACACCATATATTTT
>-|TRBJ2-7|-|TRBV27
CASSLYFRGVEQDSYEQYF
TGTGCCAGCAGTTTATATTTTCGAGGGGTAGAGCAAGATTCCTACGAGCAGTACTTC
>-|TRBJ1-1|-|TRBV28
CASSLSRWGEMNTEAFF
TGTGCCAGCAGTTTATCCCGTTGGGGAGAGATGAACACTGAAGCTTTCTTT
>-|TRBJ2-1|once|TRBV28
CASSNPGGGSSSEQFF
TGTGCCAGCAGCAACCCAGGGGGCGGGAGTAGTAGTGAGCAGTTCTTC
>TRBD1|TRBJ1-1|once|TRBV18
CASSPTVFQGALKAFF
TGTGCCAGCTCACCCACGGTGTTTCAGGGGGCTTTGAAAGCTTTCTTT
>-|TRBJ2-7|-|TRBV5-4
CASSPEGLPYEQYF
TGTGCCAGCAGCCCCGAGGGCCTGCCCTACGAGCAGTACTTC
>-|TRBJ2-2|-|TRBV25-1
CASSASGQGGELFF
TGTGCCAGCAGTGCATCAGGGCAGGGCGGGGAGCTGTTTTTT
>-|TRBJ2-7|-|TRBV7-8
CASSPMTVSYEQYF
TGTGCCAGCAGCCCGATGACAGTCTCCTACGAGCAGTACTTC
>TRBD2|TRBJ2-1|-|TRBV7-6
CASSLAEWTSAEIVYYEQFF
TGTGCCAGCAGCTTAGCGGAGTGGACTAGCGCAGAGATAGTTTATTATGAGCAGTTCTTC
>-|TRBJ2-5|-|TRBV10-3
CAISERDIFQETQYF
TGTGCCATCAGTGAGCGAGACATATTCCAAGAGACCCAGTACTTC
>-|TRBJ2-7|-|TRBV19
CASSIRANTYEQYF
TGTGCCAGTAGTATACGGGCTAATACCTACGAGCAGTACTTC
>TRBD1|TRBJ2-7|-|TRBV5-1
CASSLGDSGPYEQYF
TGCGCCAGCAGCTTAGGGGACAGTGGTCCCTACGAGCAGTACTTC
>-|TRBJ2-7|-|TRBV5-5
CASTPEPHSYEQYF
TGTGCCAGCACTCCAGAGCCACACTCCTACGAGCAGTACTTC
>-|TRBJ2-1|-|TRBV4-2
CASGGTFGSANEQFF
TGTGCCAGCGGAGGAACCTTTGGCAGCGCCAATGAGCAGTTCTTC
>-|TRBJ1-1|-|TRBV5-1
CASSYRDTEAFF
TGCGCCAGCAGCTACAGGGACACTGAAGCTTTCTTT
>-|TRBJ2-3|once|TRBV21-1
CASSKGVLRREGTDTQYF
TGTGCCAGCAGCAAAGGGGTACTTCGGCGGGAGGGGACAGATACGCAGTATTTT
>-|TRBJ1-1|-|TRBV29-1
CSVEKGQGGAFF
TGCAGCGTTGAAAAGGGGCAAGGGGGAGCTTTCTTT
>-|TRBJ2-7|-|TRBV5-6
CASSPTSNYEQYF
TGTGCCAGCAGCCCCACGAGCAACTACGAGCAGTACTTC
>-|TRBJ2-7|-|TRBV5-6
CASSLIGASEQYF
TGTGCCAGCAGCTTGATCGGTGCCTCCGAGCAGTACTTC
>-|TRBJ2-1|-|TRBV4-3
CASSPSPGVSYNEQFF
TGCGCCAGCAGCCCCTCCCCGGGAGTCTCCTACAATGAGCAGTTCTTC
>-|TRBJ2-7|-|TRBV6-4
CAREEQYF
TGTGCCAGGGAGGAGCAGTACTTC
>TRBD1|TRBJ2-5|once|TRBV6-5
CASSYGGQGQETQYF
TGTGCCAGCAGTTACGGGGGACAGGGCCAAGAGACCCAGTACTTC
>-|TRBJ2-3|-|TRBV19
CASSISLPADTQYF
TGTGCCAGTAGTATTTCCTTACCGGCAGATACGCAGTATTTT
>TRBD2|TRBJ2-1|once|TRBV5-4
CASSTGLADIQDPHNEQFF
TGTGCCAGCAGCACGGGACTAGCGGATATCCAAGACCCACACAATGAGCAGTTCTTC
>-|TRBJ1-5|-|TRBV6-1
CASSEVFYQPQHF
TGTGCCAGCAGTGAAGTCTTCTATCAGCCCCAGCATTTT